Below, 28 T cell receptor beta chains from the same sample are listed, as sequenced in a study of T-cell memory formation after mild COVID-19 (dated by TCRdb to the early 2020s). The library was generated by 5' RACE. Reads for this sample came from an Illumina NovaSeq 6000. The public reads were reanalyzed by TCRdb: fastp trimming at Q25, MiXCR alignment, in-frame beta chains only. For every CDR3 protein sequence, its rows merge into one entry that carries the most common genes and DNA. In this sample the table shows 200,000 to 300,000 distinct CDR3 sequences, approximately 10% of which occur a single time. Of the sample, 20% to 25% is held by the ten largest clones. The sequencing input was PBMCs or a T cell subset sorted from them (not recorded which). These receptors were collected from a man aged 18 to 29 who had mild COVID-19 (a few samples of this study predate the infection). The sample titles of this study are shuffled in the database, so cell type and time point are left out; the donor was told from shared clones.

There are a few counts of this clonotype. The chain couples TRBV12-3 or TRBV12-4 to TRBJ2-3; 8 bases agree with TRBD2. Trimming took 4 bases from V and 5 from J; bases not matched to a gene: 5. This CDR3 has 14 amino acids. CDR3 loop: CASSSGSGGDTQYF. The CDR3 region has the DNA TGTGCCAGCAGTTCCGGGAGCGGGGGAGATACGCAGTATTTT.

This clonotype showed up many times. The chain is built from TRBV10-3 and TRBJ2-3; either TRBD1 or TRBD2 may supply D (5 bases each). Trimming removed 4 bases at V and 6 bases at J, with 17 bases between. The CDR3 contains 15 residues. CDR1 and CDR2 (germline): ENHRY, SYGVKD. The DNA for the CDR3 is TGTGCCATCAGTGGGGACGGGGCTGGCGGGGATACGCAGTATTTT. Protein sequence: CAISGDGAGGDTQYF.

Only a few counts were recorded for this clonotype. CDR3 loop: CASSEEQGPLNTEAFF. The CDR3, as DNA: TGTGCCAGCAGCGAAGAACAGGGCCCGTTGAACACTGAAGCTTTCTTT. The rearrangement uses TRBV7-2 and TRBJ1-1, with D possibly being TRBD1 (6 bases). V dropped 5 bases and J dropped 0 bases, with 16 bases sitting between them. CDR3 length: 16 amino acids. CDR1 is SGHTA, CDR2 FQGNSA, per germline.

The chain links TRBV15 to TRBJ1-2; D is unclear. The CDR3 contains 12 residues. The germline V gene has CDR1 LNHNV and CDR2 YYDKDF (reference sequence). The V end lost 0 bases, the J end lost 12 bases, and 11 bases lay between the germline ends. In DNA, the CDR3 is TGTGCCACCAGCAGAGATGGCAGCGGAGACACCTTC. Translating it yields CATSRDGSGDTF.

This clonotype was recorded at least ten times. The V gene is TRBV12-3 or TRBV12-4, the J gene TRBJ2-1, with D possibly called TRBD1 or TRBD2 (5 bases each). V lost 1 base to trimming and J lost 10 bases, with 8 bases between them. The CDR3 has 12 amino acids. The chain's CDR3 is CASSLGGGEQFF. The DNA of the CDR3 is TGTGCCAGCAGTTTAGGGGGCGGGGAGCAGTTCTTC.

Turning to this clonotype: A much more abundant neighbour one base away suggests this may be a read error. V gene TRBV5-1 combines with J gene TRBJ2-1, with TRBD2 identical over 9 bases. J lost 4 bases, V lost 4 bases, and 6 bases had no gene match. The length of the CDR3 is 15 residues. CDR1 and CDR2 (germline): SGHRS, YFSETQ. The CDR3 loop is CASSPIAGVYNEQFF. The CDR3 DNA follows: TGCGCCAGCAGCCCTATAGCGGGGGTATACAATGAGCAGTTCTTC.

The chain uses TRBV18 and TRBJ2-7; D remains ambiguous. The CDR3 loop spans 13 amino acids. CDR1 is KGHSH and CDR2 is LQKENI in the germline V gene. V shed 3 bases and J shed 10 bases, with 16 bases lying between them. The CDR3 nucleotides are TGTGCCAGCTCACCTGATCAGGTTCGAGAACAGTACGTC. Translating gives CASSPDQVREQYV.

The chain has TRBV29-1 and TRBJ2-3, with 11 nucleotides matching TRBD2. Trimming at V came to 7 bases and at J to 5 bases, leaving 8 bases not matched to a gene. The CDR3 loop spans 14 amino acids. Germline CDR1 SQVTM, CDR2 ANQGSEA. The CDR3 protein is CSGDTSGGGDTQYF. Written as DNA, the CDR3 is TGCAGCGGCGACACTAGCGGGGGCGGAGATACGCAGTATTTT.

CDR3 coding DNA: TGTGCCAGCACCCTTGGGTACCGGGACAGGTTATACAATGAGCAGTTCTTC. This translates into CASTLGYRDRLYNEQFF. J is TRBJ2-1 and V is TRBV7-2; 8 positions agree with TRBD1. V lost 7 bases and J lost 4; bases outside the gene matches: 15. CDR1 is SGHTA and CDR2 is FQGNSA in the germline V gene. The CDR3 is 17 residues long.

This clonotype has only a few counts. CDR3 residues: CASSYTGYGYTF. The DNA of the CDR3 is TGTGCCAGCAGTTATACGGGCTATGGCTACACCTTC. This chain links TRBV6-6 with TRBJ1-2; unclear D gene. Trimming pared 3 bases from V and 4 bases from J, leaving 6 bases between. The CDR3 has 12 residues. The V gene's germline CDR1 is MNHNY and CDR2 SVGAGI (reference sequence).

The chain is built from TRBV20-1 and TRBJ2-2; no definite D call. The CDR3 loop spans 15 amino acids. Germline V gene data show CDR1 as DFQATT and CDR2 as SNEGSKA (reference sequence). Trimming took off 0 bases at V and 2 bases at J, with 10 bases between the two ends. CDR3 amino acids: CSARDYKGNTGELFF. DNA for the CDR3: TGCAGTGCTAGAGATTACAAGGGTAACACCGGGGAGCTGTTTTTT.

This clonotype has a handful of counts. The CDR3 reads CASSQAPTLGYTF. The CDR3 DNA reads TGCGCCAGCAGCCAAGCCCCTACCCTGGGCTACACCTTC. The rearrangement joins TRBV4-1 to TRBJ1-2, with D unresolved. V was shortened by 1 base and J by 8 bases, with 11 bases between the two germline ends. CDR3 length equals 13 residues. The V gene's germline CDR1 is MGHRA and CDR2 YSYEKL.

This clonotype was counted only a few times. The chain links TRBV20-1 to TRBJ2-1; D may be TRBD2 (5 bases). Germline loops: CDR1 DFQATT, CDR2 SNEGSKA (reference sequence). The germline V and J ends were trimmed by 2 bases and 5 bases, with 13 bases remaining between them. This CDR3 comprises 14 residues. Here the CDR3 reads CSARLPRGHNEQFF. In DNA form, the CDR3 reads TGCAGTGCTAGACTCCCTCGAGGGCACAATGAGCAGTTCTTC.

In its sample, this clonotype was seen a few times. V is TRBV4-1 and J is TRBJ2-5; weak D call: TRBD2 (7 bases). The CDR3 is 16 residues long. Germline-derived CDR1 and CDR2 are MGHRA and YSYEKL. Deletions cut 4 bases from V and 5 bases from J, with 20 bases between. CDR3 sequence: CASSLWGGRGVETQYF. Here the CDR3 DNA reads TGCGCCAGCAGCCTGTGGGGGGGCCGCGGGGTGGAGACCCAGTACTTC.

In this sample, this clonotype turned up a few times. The CDR3 protein is CASTHRGDAEAFF. The CDR3 DNA reads as TGTGCCAGCACCCATAGGGGGGACGCTGAAGCTTTCTTT. The chain uses TRBV7-9 and TRBJ1-1; tentative D call: TRBD1 (6 bases). Germline CDR1 and CDR2: SEHNR and FQNEAQ (reference sequence). The length of the CDR3 is 13 residues. V lost 7 bases and J 6 bases, leaving 15 bases between the germline ends.

The chain is built from TRBV12-3 or TRBV12-4 and TRBJ1-2; D unclear. Trimming pared 3 bases from V and 6 bases from J, leaving 11 bases between. The CDR3 has 13 amino acids. This chain's CDR3 is CASSFVNEDGYTF. The CDR3 DNA sequence: TGTGCCAGCAGTTTTGTTAATGAGGATGGCTACACCTTC.

The chain combines TRBV5-1 with TRBJ1-5, with a tentative D call TRBD1 (6 bases). Germline V gene data show CDR1 as SGHRS and CDR2 as YFSETQ. V lost 0 bases, J lost 7 bases, and 14 bases lay in between. The CDR3 is 15 residues long. CDR3 amino acids: CASSLEGGRGQPQHF. The DNA for the CDR3 is TGCGCCAGCAGCTTGGAAGGGGGACGCGGACAGCCCCAGCATTTT.

The CDR3 DNA sequence: TGTGCCAGCACCAAAGAGGTGGCAGACCCCACAGATACGCAGTATTTT. Translating it yields CASTKEVADPTDTQYF. The rearrangement uses TRBV6-1 and TRBJ2-3; unclear D gene. V lost 7 bases to trimming and J lost 2 bases, with 19 bases between them. The germline V gene has CDR1 MNHNS and CDR2 SASEGT. The CDR3 sequence is 16 residues long.

The chain carries TRBV27 and TRBJ2-7; 13 bases are shared with TRBD2. The V gene's germline CDR1 is MNHEY and CDR2 SMNVEV (reference sequence). Trimming at V came to 5 bases and at J to 1 base, leaving 11 bases not matched to a gene. The CDR3 contains 18 residues. CDR3 loop: CASSATGTSGVGSYEQYV. The DNA for the CDR3 is TGTGCCAGCAGTGCCACCGGGACTAGCGGGGTGGGATCCTACGAGCAGTACGTC.

This clonotype was seen more than once but under ten times. The chain uses TRBV7-2 and TRBJ1-6; possibly TRBD1 for D (5 bases). The ends were cut back, 4 bases at V and 8 bases at J, with 12 bases in the middle. Germline CDR1 and CDR2: SGHTA and FQGNSA. The CDR3 has 14 residues. CDR3: CASSWQGAYSPLHF. The CDR3 DNA is TGTGCCAGCAGCTGGCAGGGCGCGTATTCACCCCTCCACTTT.

This chain uses TRBV12-2 with TRBJ2-1; no DNA check was done on the table's D call, TRBD2. TRBV12-2 is a known pseudogene. The CDR3 runs to 16 residues. The CDR3 DNA follows: TGTGCAAGTCGCCCGGGGTCGGGACTAGCATGTAATGAGCAGTTCTTC. It codes for CASRPGSGLACNEQFF.

The sample holds a few counts of this clonotype. The chain combines TRBV11-2 with TRBJ2-5; TRBD2 might be the D (6 bases). V dropped 7 bases and J dropped 5 bases, with 17 bases sitting between them. The CDR3 runs 14 residues. Germline V gene data show CDR1 as SGHAT and CDR2 as FQNNGV. CDR3 DNA sequence: TGTGCCAGCACTCTCGGGGGTTCCCGGGAGACCCAGTACTTC. Its translation: CASTLGGSRETQYF.

This clonotype turned up a few times. The chain uses TRBV4-1 and TRBJ2-3, with a weak D call TRBD2 (5 bases). CDR3 length: 15 amino acids. Germline values: CDR1 MGHRA, CDR2 YSYEKL. The ends were cut back, 1 base at V and 7 bases at J, with 15 bases in the middle. CDR3 sequence reads: CASSQVYLRVYTQYF. The CDR3, as DNA: TGCGCCAGCAGCCAAGTTTATTTGAGGGTGTATACGCAGTATTTT.

This clonotype was counted between two and nine times. The J gene is TRBJ2-5, the V gene TRBV2, with D maybe TRBD2 (5 bases). The CDR3 loop spans 14 amino acids. Trimming took off 4 bases at V and 2 bases at J, with 11 bases between the two ends. Germline V CDR1 and CDR2: SNHLY, FYNNEI. CDR3 coding DNA: TGTGCCAGCAGTGGGCTAGCAAGGCAAGAGACCCAGTACTTC. It is translated as CASSGLARQETQYF. Drawing the rest from reference TRBV2 and TRBJ2-5, the complete variable domain is EPEVTQTPSHQVTQMGQEVILRCVPISNHLYFYWYRQILGQKVEFLVSFYNNEISEKSEIFDDQFSVERPDGSNFTLKIRSTKLEDSAMYFCASSGLARQETQYFGPGTRLLVL.

The chain is built from TRBV28 and TRBJ2-3; a weak D match, TRBD1 (5 bases). Trimming took 5 bases from V and 3 from J, leaving 15 bases between them. Germline assignment: CDR1 MDHEN and CDR2 SYDVKM. This CDR3 region has 15 residues. CDR3 protein: CASSSSGMGTDTQYF. CDR3 sequence (DNA): TGTGCCAGCAGTAGTTCAGGGATGGGGACAGATACGCAGTATTTT.

The chain employs TRBV10-1 and TRBJ1-5; unclear D gene. Germline V gene sequence: CDR1 WNHNN, CDR2 SYGVQD (reference sequence). This CDR3 is 13 amino acids long. V dropped 0 bases and J dropped 6 bases, with 6 bases sitting between them. CDR3 sequence reads: CASSESYGQPQHF. Here the CDR3 DNA reads TGCGCCAGCAGTGAGTCTTACGGTCAGCCCCAGCATTTT.

The table lists this clonotype with a few counts. V gene TRBV5-4 combines with J gene TRBJ1-2, with TRBD1 matching over 7 bases. J gave up 8 bases and V 4 bases, and 11 bases lay outside the gene matches. Germline CDR1 is SGHNT and CDR2 is YYREEE (reference sequence). The CDR3 has 14 amino acids. The CDR3 spells CASSPGTDQGGYTF. In DNA form, the CDR3 reads TGTGCCAGCAGCCCGGGGACAGACCAAGGGGGCTACACCTTC.

The rearrangement uses TRBV12-3 or TRBV12-4 and TRBJ1-1; D is possibly TRBD1 (5 bases). Trimming cost V 5 bases and J 0 bases, with 7 bases left between them. CDR3 length: 13 residues. The CDR3 DNA follows: TGTGCCAGCAGTGTCAGGGTGAACACTGAAGCTTTCTTT. This codes for CASSVRVNTEAFF.